This T cell receptor (delta chain) was sequenced in a study of DNA immune sequencing with unique molecular identifiers (TCRdb year 2020). Background on the whole study: gammadelta T cells were enriched from buffy coats using immunomagnetic cell separation, and their genomic DNA was sequenced. Fluorescence-activated cell sorting was used to enrich gammadelta T cells from the PBMC of approximately 10 healthy people. To compare enriched with non-enriched material, around 0.09 ug of enriched gammadelta T-cell DNA and around 1 ug of non-enriched PBMC DNA were sequenced. The study developed and validated an ultrasensitive DNA-based TRD repertoire sequencing method using PCR-introduced unique molecular identifiers. The method was validated on synthetic reference molecules and on blood samples from healthy individuals. Healthy individuals were used as donors, and sorted peripheral blood gammadelta T cells were profiled from ten to eleven of these donors. Paper-wide results and their limitations: Healthy donors differed in TRD repertoire diversity, and several donors were highly oligoclonal, meaning the top 5 clonotypes made up more than half of productive molecules. The primer-based approach cannot detect novel TRD sequences that are not targeted by the primers. Among clonotypes in healthy donors, the most frequent TRD rearrangement was TRDV2 paired with TRDJ1.

To prepare the library, multiplex PCR was applied. A 32-plex assay, with primers for all 8 TRDV and 4 TRDJ genes spanning the CDR3, was used to amplify the genomic DNA. A 12-nucleotide UMI was attached over roughly 3 barcoding PCR cycles, and a second PCR was then run with Illumina adapter primers. Libraries were purified with AMPure XP beads and quality-checked on a Fragment Analyzer with the HS NGS Fragment kit. Sequencing used an Illumina MiniSeq mid-output kit with approximately 22% PhiX and 150 cycles of paired-end reads. Concerning the study's data processing: Reads were processed with MIGEC version 1.2.9 to group reads by UMI and build error-corrected consensus sequences. Post-processing used modified VDJtools version 1.2.1 scripts and the tcR R package. TCRdb reanalyzed the public reads with the CATT caller, and identical DNA sequences were merged afterwards. TCRdb's processing, not the authors' own work, is the source of the V and J calls. This sample is represented by several thousand delta-chain clones; 10% to 15% of them were singletons. The ten largest make up approximately 52% of the sample.

Its CDR3 holds 15 amino acids, cysteine through phenylalanine. The CDR3 DNA has 45 bases and is translated from base 1. CDR1 GEAIGNYY and CDR2 EKD are derived from the germline V gene. The junction carries 19 bases between V and J, which are trimmed by 5 bases and 4 bases respectively. Points on this clone: The target of this receptor is not known. This DNA's translation differs at residue 7 from TCRdb's protein, which comes from a much larger clone; a read error is likely, and the protein shown is translated from the DNA.

The chain is encoded by TRDV2 joined to TRDJ1; the D region possibly corresponds to TRDD3 (5 bases align). This TCR was sampled from a human donor in good health. Sample: gamma-delta T cells enriched from blood buffy coat, or unenriched PBMCs (not recorded which). The CDR3 corresponds to CACAQLADRDDKLIF. The DNA is TGTGCCTGTGCCCAACTGGCGGATAGGGACGATAAACTCATCTTT.